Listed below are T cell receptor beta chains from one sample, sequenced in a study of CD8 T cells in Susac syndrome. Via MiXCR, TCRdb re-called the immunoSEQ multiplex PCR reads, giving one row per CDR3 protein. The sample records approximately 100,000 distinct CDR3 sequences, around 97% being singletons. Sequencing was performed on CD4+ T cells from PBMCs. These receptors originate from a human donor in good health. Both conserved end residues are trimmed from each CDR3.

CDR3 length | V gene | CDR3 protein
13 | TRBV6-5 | ASRTSGGDTGELF
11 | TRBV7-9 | ASSLGWNTEAF
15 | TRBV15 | ATSRDPRGSGANVLT
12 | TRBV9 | ASSVRDRGEKLF
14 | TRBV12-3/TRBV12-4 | ASSYLGTGSQETQY
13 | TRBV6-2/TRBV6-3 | ASSLFSVAKNIQY
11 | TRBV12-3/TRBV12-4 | ASSATGRIGYT
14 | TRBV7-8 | ASNHGRSLINSPLH
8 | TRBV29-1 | SVGEDTQY
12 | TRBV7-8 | ASSFTGGSVTQY
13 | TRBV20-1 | SAGPSGGASDTQY
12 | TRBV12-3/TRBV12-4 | ASSPRTGTGELF
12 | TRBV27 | ASRKTGRGETQY
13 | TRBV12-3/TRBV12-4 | ASTSSRGSGNTIY
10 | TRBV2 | ASRISGNTIY
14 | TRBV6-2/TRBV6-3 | ASSYSVQDGVNTQY
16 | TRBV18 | ASSPSLAGVSGANVLT
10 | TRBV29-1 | SVEVSGYEQY
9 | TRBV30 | AWSPGAPQY
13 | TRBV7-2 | AGVASGGRRDTQY
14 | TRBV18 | ASSLTTGRSGNTIY
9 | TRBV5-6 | ASSWDREAF
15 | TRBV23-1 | ANSQDLDRPGVETQY
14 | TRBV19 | ASSRYSGGVYNEQF
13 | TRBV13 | ASSLRLWASDEQY
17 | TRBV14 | ASSPGLAGGFSGANVLT
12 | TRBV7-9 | ASRAGGPTDTQY
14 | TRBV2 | ASSEQPGGPIDTQY
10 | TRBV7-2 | ASSTHSYEQY
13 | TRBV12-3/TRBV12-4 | ASRLDGGFNQPQH
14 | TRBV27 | ASTPPGTGNTGELF
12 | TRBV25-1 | ASSEGPSRGGYT
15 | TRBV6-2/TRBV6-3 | ASSSLRIGRSSYEQY
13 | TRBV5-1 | ASSLGQTGIHGYT
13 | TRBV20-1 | SARDSGRVNTEAF
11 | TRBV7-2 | ASSNDPAQAQY
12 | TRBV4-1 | ASSQGLRGPEQY
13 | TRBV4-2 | ASSRPGPQANEQF
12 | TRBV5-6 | ASSLGQLTYEQY
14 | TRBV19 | ASSMGQGRTNQPQH
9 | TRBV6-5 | ASARHNEQF
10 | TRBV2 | ASKGEEQPQH
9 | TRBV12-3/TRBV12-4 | ASSPGQGPT
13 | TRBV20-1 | SARDHAGGPYEQY
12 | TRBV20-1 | SASDSQRNYGYT
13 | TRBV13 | ASSSGTGSGETQY
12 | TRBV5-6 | ASSILRTGGELF
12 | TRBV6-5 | ASKSRRNTGELF
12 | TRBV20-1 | SAQGPLNTGELF
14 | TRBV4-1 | ASSPNPRGPYYEQY
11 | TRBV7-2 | ASSLIPESPLH
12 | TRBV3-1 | ASRGSSYNSPLH
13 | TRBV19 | ASSLSGQGLATQY
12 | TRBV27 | ASSSTGTHYGYT
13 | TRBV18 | ASSLSEQGEGGYT
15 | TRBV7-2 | ASRPPGVAGPTDTQY
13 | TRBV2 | ASSERFLAYNEQF
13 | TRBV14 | ASSHGQLAKNIQY
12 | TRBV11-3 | ASSYSGTRGEQF